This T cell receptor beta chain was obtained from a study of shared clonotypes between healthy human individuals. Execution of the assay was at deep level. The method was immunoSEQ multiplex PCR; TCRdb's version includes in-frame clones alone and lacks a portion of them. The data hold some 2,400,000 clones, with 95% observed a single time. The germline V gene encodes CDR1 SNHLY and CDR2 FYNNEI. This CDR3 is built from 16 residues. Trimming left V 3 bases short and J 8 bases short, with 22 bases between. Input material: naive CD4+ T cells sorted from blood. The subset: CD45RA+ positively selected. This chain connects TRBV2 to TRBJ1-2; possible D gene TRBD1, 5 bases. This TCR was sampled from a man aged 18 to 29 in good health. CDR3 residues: CASSDRQGQGMGGYTF. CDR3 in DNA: TGTGCCAGCAGTGACCGGCAGGGCCAAGGTATGGGCGGCTACACCTTC.